Below, 30 T cell receptor beta chains from the same sample are listed, as sequenced in a study of T cell changes during pregnancy in multiple sclerosis. Profiled with immunoSEQ multiplex PCR; TCRdb holds only in-frame clones, not every one. This sample has 25,000 to 35,000 clones, with about 91% found just once. The source was CD4+ T cells from peripheral blood mononuclear cells, collected in the second trimester of pregnancy. The receptors come from a female donor with multiple sclerosis, enrolled in a pregnancy study.

This sequence joins TRBV2 and TRBJ2-3; 10 nucleotides agree with TRBD2. V lost 10 bases and J lost 2; bases outside the gene matches: 6. Per the germline V gene, CDR1 is SNHLY and CDR2 is FYNNEI. There are 14 residues in the CDR3. CDR3 bases: TGTGCCATTGGACTAGCGGCTTTCACAGATACGCAGTATTTT. Translated: CAIGLAAFTDTQYF.

The gene calls are TRBV29-1 and TRBJ2-3; a possible D gene is TRBD1 (6 bases). This CDR3 spans 15 amino acids. Trimming took 6 bases from V and 0 from J, leaving 16 bases between them. Germline-derived CDR1 and CDR2 are SQVTM and ANQGSEA. The CDR3 nucleotides are TGCAGCGTCCGAGCGACAGGTCCTAGCACAGATACGCAGTATTTT. Translation: CSVRATGPSTDTQYF.

The chain has TRBV7-2 and TRBJ2-5; the match to TRBD2 covers 11 bases. The germline gives CDR1 SGHTA, CDR2 FQGNSA. Trimming at V came to 1 base and at J to 5 bases, leaving 3 bases not matched to a gene. The CDR3 runs to 15 residues. The CDR3 nucleotides read TGTGCCAGCAGCTTAGTTCTAGCGGGAGGTGAGACCCAGTACTTC. Its protein is CASSLVLAGGETQYF.

The chain couples TRBV5-1 to TRBJ1-1; 7 bases align to TRBD1. There are 14 residues in the CDR3. CDR1 and CDR2 (germline): SGHRS, YFSETQ. After removal of 3 bases from V and 7 bases from J, the junction contained 9 bases not matched to a gene. DNA of the CDR3: TGCGCCAGCAGCTCCCCGACAGGGTGGGGTGAAGCTTTCTTT. It codes for CASSSPTGWGEAFF.

The gene calls are TRBV7-4 and TRBJ2-2; 10 bases align to TRBD1. The junction had 1 base not matched to a gene; V was cut back by 1 base and J by 5 bases. The CDR3 covers 15 residues. The germline gives CDR1 SGHVT, CDR2 SQSDAQ. CDR3 in amino acids: CASSLEGQGTGELFF. The CDR3 DNA follows: TGTGCCAGCAGCTTAGAGGGACAGGGGACCGGGGAGCTGTTTTTT. The entire variable domain, with the rest obtained from reference TRBV7-4 and TRBJ2-2, is as follows: GAGVSQSPRYKVAKRGRDVALRCDSISGHVTLYWYRQTLGQGSEVLTYSQSDAQRDKSGRPSGRFSAERPERSVSTLKIQRTEQGDSAVYLCASSLEGQGTGELFFGEGSRLTVL.

V is TRBV30 and J is TRBJ1-1, with D perhaps matching TRBD1 (5 bases). Germline assignment: CDR1 GTSNPN and CDR2 SVGIG (reference sequence). V dropped 4 bases and J dropped 1 base, with 13 bases sitting between them. The length of the CDR3 is 14 residues. CDR3 DNA: TGTGCCTGGACGAGGCTCGGGGGGAACACTGAAGCTTTCTTT. Its translation: CAWTRLGGNTEAFF.

The chain employs TRBV4-2 and TRBJ1-2, with 8 bases that match TRBD1. Germline CDR1 reads LGHNA; CDR2 reads YNFKEQ. This CDR3 region has 15 residues. V was pared by 3 bases and J by 7 bases, with 10 bases of the junction left unmatched. This chain's CDR3 is CASSHLQDRVRGYTF. In DNA form, the CDR3 reads TGTGCCAGCAGCCATCTACAGGACAGGGTTCGTGGCTACACCTTC.

The chain carries TRBV5-1 and TRBJ1-2; TRBD1 matches at 7 bases. The CDR3 covers 14 residues. Germline CDR1 is SGHRS and CDR2 is YFSETQ. Trimming cost V 0 bases and J 5 bases; bases outside gene matches: 4. The CDR3 is CASSLEGGSYGYTF. For the CDR3, the DNA is TGCGCCAGCAGCTTGGAAGGGGGCTCGTATGGCTACACCTTC.

The genes are TRBV4-1 and TRBJ2-1; D is perhaps TRBD2 (7 bases). In germline, CDR1 is MGHRA, CDR2 YSYEKL. CDR3 size: 16 residues. Trimming took off 4 bases at V and 6 bases at J, with 19 bases between the two ends. CDR3 sequence: CASSRFGGPTGNEQFF. CDR3 nucleotide sequence: TGCGCCAGCAGCCGGTTCGGGGGGCCCACTGGCAATGAGCAGTTCTTC.

This sequence joins TRBV7-6 and TRBJ1-1; 7 bases are shared with TRBD1. The CDR3 sequence is 13 residues long. V was pared by 4 bases and J by 4 bases, with 3 bases of the junction left unmatched. Germline values: CDR1 SGHVS, CDR2 FNYEAQ. CDR3 in amino acids: CASSWRQGTEAFF. The CDR3 coding sequence is TGTGCCAGCAGCTGGAGACAGGGCACTGAAGCTTTCTTT.

CDR3 sequence reads: CASSSHGGDTEAFF. The DNA for the CDR3 is TGTGCCAGCTCATCACACGGGGGTGACACTGAAGCTTTCTTT. The J gene is TRBJ1-1, the V gene TRBV18; possibly TRBD1 for D (5 bases). Germline V gene lookup returns CDR1 KGHSH and CDR2 LQKENI. This CDR3 has 14 residues. The V and J ends lost 5 bases and 3 bases respectively, with 13 bases between them.

In its sample, this clone was seen a few times. The chain has TRBV5-5 and TRBJ1-1; 8 bases map to TRBD1. The V gene's germline CDR1 is SGHKS and CDR2 YYEKEE (reference sequence). With V trimmed by 2 bases and J by 4 bases, 10 bases remained unmatched. The CDR3 loop spans 16 amino acids. Here the CDR3 DNA reads TGTGCCAGCAGCTTAGACAGGGGATACGGAAGCACTGAAGCTTTCTTT. This encodes CASSLDRGYGSTEAFF.

Worth noting for this clone: An end of the junction differs from the germline gene, which may be a read error. The V and J genes are TRBV7-7 and TRBJ2-1; the match to TRBD2 covers 11 bases. CDR1 SSHAT and CDR2 FNYEAQ come from the germline V gene (reference sequence). This CDR3 has 15 amino acids. In nucleotides, the CDR3 is TGTGCTAGCAGCTTAGCGGGGGGGACCTACAATGAGCAGTTCTTC. As protein: CASSLAGGTYNEQFF. The entire variable domain, with the rest obtained from reference TRBV7-7 and TRBJ2-1, is as follows: GAGVSQSPRYKVTKRGQDVTLRCDPISSHATLYWYQQALGQGPEFLTYFNYEAQPDKSGLPSDRFSAERPEGSISTLTIQRTEQRDSAMYRCASSLAGGTYNEQFFGPGTRLTVL.

This chain joins TRBV7-9 and TRBJ2-2, with TRBD1 matching over 7 bases. Germline loops: CDR1 SEHNR, CDR2 FQNEAQ (reference sequence). The trim removed 11 bases at V and 3 bases at J, leaving 12 bases unmatched. This CDR3 is 15 amino acids long. The CDR3: CAQRAEQGDTGELFF. DNA of the CDR3: TGTGCCCAGCGAGCTGAGCAGGGGGACACCGGGGAGCTGTTTTTT.

The rearrangement links TRBV25-1 to TRBJ2-2, with 7 nucleotides matching TRBD2. J was trimmed by 4 bases and V by 8 bases; bases with no gene match: 7. This CDR3 has 14 residues. Germline CDR1 MGHDK, CDR2 SYGVNS. The CDR3 loop reads CASSRPGGTGELFF. In DNA form, the CDR3 reads TGTGCCAGCTCACGCCCGGGGGGCACCGGGGAGCTGTTTTTT.

J is TRBJ1-3 and V is TRBV7-2; D is perhaps TRBD1 (5 bases). Germline loops: CDR1 SGHTA, CDR2 FQGNSA. The CDR3 is made up of 14 amino acids. The V gene lost 3 bases and the J gene lost 4 bases, with 10 bases spanning the gap. This chain's CDR3 is CASSFGASGNTIYF. As DNA, the CDR3 is TGTGCCAGCAGCTTTGGGGCTTCCGGAAACACCATATATTTT.

The chain combines TRBV11-2 with TRBJ2-5; no clear D gene. From germline, CDR1 is SGHAT and CDR2 FQNNGV. The CDR3 extends over 12 amino acids. The V and J ends lost 4 bases and 5 bases respectively, with 8 bases between them. The CDR3 nucleotides are TGTGCCAGCAGCTCGTCGGGTGAGACCCAGTACTTC. This codes for CASSSSGETQYF.

This clone was seen a few times. The chain links TRBV6-1 to TRBJ1-2; TRBD1 agrees at 7 bases. Germline V CDR1 and CDR2: MNHNS, SASEGT. The junction had 6 bases not matched to a gene; V was cut back by 8 bases and J by 3 bases. The CDR3 spans 13 residues. For the CDR3, the DNA is TGTGCCAGCCGGAGAGGGGGCGACTATGGCTACACCTTC. Encoded protein: CASRRGGDYGYTF.

The V and J genes are TRBV4-1 and TRBJ1-1; maybe TRBD1 (6 bases). V was trimmed by 2 bases and J by 1 base, leaving 11 bases between them. CDR1 is MGHRA and CDR2 is YSYEKL in the germline V gene. The length of the CDR3 is 15 residues. Written as DNA, the CDR3 is TGCGCCAGCAGCCAATTACAGGGATGGAACACTGAAGCTTTCTTT. Its translation: CASSQLQGWNTEAFF.

V and J are TRBV2 and TRBJ1-1, with TRBD1 identical over 7 bases. This CDR3 spans 14 amino acids. Germline V lookup: CDR1 SNHLY, CDR2 FYNNEI. The J segment lost 1 base and the V segment lost 5 bases, leaving 4 bases of the junction unmatched. The CDR3: CASSWAGGNTEAFF. The CDR3 DNA reads as TGTGCCAGCAGTTGGGCAGGGGGGAACACTGAAGCTTTCTTT.

V is TRBV5-8 and J is TRBJ2-7, with TRBD2 as a possible D gene (6 bases). Germline CDR1 is SGHTS and CDR2 is YDEGEE. Trimming stripped 0 bases from V and 2 bases from J, with 12 bases between. The length of the CDR3 is 15 residues. The CDR3 DNA follows: TGTGCCAGCAGCTTGGCCGGGACGGGAGCCTACGAGCAGTACTTC. Translated: CASSLAGTGAYEQYF.

This clone was seen only a few times. The gene calls are TRBV29-1 and TRBJ1-1; D gene unclear. CDR1 and CDR2 from the germline V gene are SQVTM and ANQGSEA. This CDR3 contains 10 residues. V lost 7 bases and J 2 bases, leaving 5 bases between the germline ends. The CDR3 is CSGQNTEAFF. The CDR3 DNA sequence: TGCAGCGGACAAAACACTGAAGCTTTCTTT.

This sequence joins TRBV25-1 and TRBJ1-1, with D possibly being TRBD1 (6 bases). Germline CDR1 is MGHDK and CDR2 is SYGVNS. The CDR3 contains 14 residues. V gave up 0 bases and J gave up 10 bases, with 15 bases separating them. Here the CDR3 reads CASSEYLGAVGAFF. Here the CDR3 DNA reads TGTGCCAGCAGTGAATATCTGGGGGCGGTGGGAGCTTTCTTT.

The rearrangement joins TRBV5-1 to TRBJ2-7; 9 bases agree with TRBD1. The junction had 5 bases not matched to a gene; V was cut back by 4 bases and J by 3 bases. Looked up from germline, CDR1 is SGHRS and CDR2 is YFSETQ. The CDR3 covers 14 residues. The CDR3 bases are TGCGCCAGCAGCGACGGGACAGGGTTCTACGAGCAGTACTTC. The encoded protein is CASSDGTGFYEQYF.

The J gene is TRBJ2-1, the V gene TRBV7-2; 9 nucleotides match TRBD2. Germline-derived CDR1 and CDR2 are SGHTA and FQGNSA. V shed 1 base and J 8 bases; nucleotides not matched to a gene: 3. There are 14 residues in the CDR3. CDR3 loop: CASSLVIAGDEQFF. The CDR3 nucleotides read TGTGCCAGCAGCTTAGTTATAGCGGGGGATGAGCAGTTCTTC.

The CDR3 region has the DNA TGTGCCAGCAGCATGGGGACAGCCGCCGGCGAGCAGTACTTC. This sequence encodes CASSMGTAAGEQYF. V gene TRBV5-5 combines with J gene TRBJ2-7; 7 bases are a match to TRBD1. The germline V gene has CDR1 SGHKS and CDR2 YYEKEE (reference sequence). V shed 4 bases and J 6 bases; nucleotides not matched to a gene: 10. The CDR3 covers 14 residues.

The chain joins TRBV27 to TRBJ1-4; D may be TRBD1 or TRBD2 (5 bases each). The J call may be mistaken, given a closer DNA end match to TRBJ2-2. CDR1 and CDR2 (germline): MNHEY, SMNVEV (reference sequence). The CDR3 length is 12 residues. As DNA, the CDR3 is TGTGCCAGCAGTTCCGGGGCGGGGGAGCTGTTTTTT. This encodes CASSSGAGELFF.

In its sample, this clone was seen once. The chain carries TRBV4-1 and TRBJ2-1; TRBD1 is a possible D gene (5 bases). The length of the CDR3 is 18 residues. V lost 0 bases to trimming and J lost 1 base, with 16 bases between them. Germline values: CDR1 MGHRA, CDR2 YSYEKL. CDR3 protein: CASSQDILHQGSYNEQFF. In DNA form, the CDR3 reads TGCGCCAGCAGCCAAGATATTCTTCACCAGGGTTCCTACAATGAGCAGTTCTTC.

The V gene is TRBV5-1, the J gene TRBJ2-1, with D hard to call. CDR1 is SGHRS, CDR2 YFSETQ, per germline. Deletions cut 0 bases from V and 1 base from J, with 8 bases between. The length of the CDR3 is 15 residues. Written as DNA, the CDR3 is TGCGCCAGCAGCTTGGGAACATTTTCCTACAATGAGCAGTTCTTC. Translating it yields CASSLGTFSYNEQFF.

The chain links TRBV19 to TRBJ1-3; a possible D gene is TRBD1 (6 bases). The germline V gene encodes CDR1 LNHDA and CDR2 SQIVND (reference sequence). This CDR3 has 18 amino acids. Between the trimmed V and J ends, which lost 10 bases and 1 base, there was a span of 26 bases. The CDR3 reads CAIVPQGDRRYSGNTIYF. The CDR3 DNA sequence: TGTGCCATTGTCCCACAGGGAGATCGTAGGTATTCTGGAAACACCATATATTTT.